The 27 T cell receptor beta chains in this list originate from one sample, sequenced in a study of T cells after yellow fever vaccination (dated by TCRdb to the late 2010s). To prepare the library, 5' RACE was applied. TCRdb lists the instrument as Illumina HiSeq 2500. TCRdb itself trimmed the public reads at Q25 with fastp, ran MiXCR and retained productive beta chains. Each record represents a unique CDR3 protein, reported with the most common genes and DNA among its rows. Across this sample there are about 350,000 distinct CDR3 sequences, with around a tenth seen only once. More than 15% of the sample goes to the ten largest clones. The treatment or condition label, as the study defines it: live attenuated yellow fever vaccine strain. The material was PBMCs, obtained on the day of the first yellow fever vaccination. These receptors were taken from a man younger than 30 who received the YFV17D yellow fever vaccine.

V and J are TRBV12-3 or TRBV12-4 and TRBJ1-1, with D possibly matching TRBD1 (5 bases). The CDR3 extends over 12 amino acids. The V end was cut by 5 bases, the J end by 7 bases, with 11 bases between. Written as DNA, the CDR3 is TGTGCCAGCAGTCACTTACAGGTTGAAGCTTTCTTT. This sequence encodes CASSHLQVEAFF.

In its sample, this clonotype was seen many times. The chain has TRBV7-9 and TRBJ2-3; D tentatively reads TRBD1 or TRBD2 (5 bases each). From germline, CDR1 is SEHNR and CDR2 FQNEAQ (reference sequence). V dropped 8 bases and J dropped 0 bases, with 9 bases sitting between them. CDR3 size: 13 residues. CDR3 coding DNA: TGTGCCAGCGAGGGGCCAAGCACAGATACGCAGTATTTT. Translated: CASEGPSTDTQYF.

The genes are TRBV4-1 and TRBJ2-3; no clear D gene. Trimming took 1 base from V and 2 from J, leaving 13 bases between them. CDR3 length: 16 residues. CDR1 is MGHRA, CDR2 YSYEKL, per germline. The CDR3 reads CASSQVDLLVTDTQYF. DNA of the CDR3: TGCGCCAGCAGCCAAGTCGACTTACTCGTCACAGATACGCAGTATTTT.

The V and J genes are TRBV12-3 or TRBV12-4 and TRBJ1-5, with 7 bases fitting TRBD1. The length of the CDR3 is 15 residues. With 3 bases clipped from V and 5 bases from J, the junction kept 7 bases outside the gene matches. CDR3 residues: CASSLSQGGYQPQHF. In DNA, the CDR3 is TGTGCCAGCAGTTTGAGTCAGGGGGGTTATCAGCCCCAGCATTTT.

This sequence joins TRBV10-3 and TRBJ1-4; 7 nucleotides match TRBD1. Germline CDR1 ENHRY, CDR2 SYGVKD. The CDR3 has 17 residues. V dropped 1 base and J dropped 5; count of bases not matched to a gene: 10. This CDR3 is CAISEFPGTALNEKLFF. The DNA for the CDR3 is TGTGCCATCAGTGAGTTCCCCGGGACAGCCTTAAATGAAAAACTGTTTTTT.

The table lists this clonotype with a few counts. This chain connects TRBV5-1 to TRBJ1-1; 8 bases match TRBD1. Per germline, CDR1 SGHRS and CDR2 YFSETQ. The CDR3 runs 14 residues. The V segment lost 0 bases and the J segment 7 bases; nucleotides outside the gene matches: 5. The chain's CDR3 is CASSLETGGGEAFF. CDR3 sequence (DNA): TGCGCCAGCAGCTTGGAAACAGGGGGTGGTGAAGCTTTCTTT.

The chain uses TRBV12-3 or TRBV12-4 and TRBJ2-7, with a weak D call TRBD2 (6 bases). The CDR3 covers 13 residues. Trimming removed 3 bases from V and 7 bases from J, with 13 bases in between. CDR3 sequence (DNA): TGTGCCAGCAGTTTGAGGGGCGCGGGGGAGCAGTACGTC. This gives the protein CASSLRGAGEQYV.

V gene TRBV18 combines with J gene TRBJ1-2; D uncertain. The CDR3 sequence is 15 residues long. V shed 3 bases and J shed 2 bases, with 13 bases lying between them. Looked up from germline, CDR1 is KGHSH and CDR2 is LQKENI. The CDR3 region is CASSPSGDSNYGYTF. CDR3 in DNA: TGTGCCAGCTCACCTTCTGGGGATTCCAACTATGGCTACACCTTC.

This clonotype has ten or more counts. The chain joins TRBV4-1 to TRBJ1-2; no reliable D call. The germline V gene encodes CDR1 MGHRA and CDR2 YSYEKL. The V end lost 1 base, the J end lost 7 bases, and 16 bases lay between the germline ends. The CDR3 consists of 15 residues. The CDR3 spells CASSQGELNPAGYTF. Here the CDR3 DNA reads TGCGCCAGCAGCCAAGGGGAACTAAACCCAGCTGGCTACACCTTC.

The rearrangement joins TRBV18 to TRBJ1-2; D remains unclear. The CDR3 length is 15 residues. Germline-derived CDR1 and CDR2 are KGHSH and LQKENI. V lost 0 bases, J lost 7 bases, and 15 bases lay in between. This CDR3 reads CASSPPLRHLGGYTF. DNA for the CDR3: TGTGCCAGCTCACCACCGCTCAGACACTTGGGTGGCTACACCTTC.

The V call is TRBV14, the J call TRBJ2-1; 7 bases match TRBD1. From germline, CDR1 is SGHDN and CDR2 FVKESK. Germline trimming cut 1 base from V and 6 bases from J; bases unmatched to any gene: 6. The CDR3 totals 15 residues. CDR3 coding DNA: TGTGCCAGCAGCCAAGTGGCGACAGGGAGCAATGAGCAGTTCTTC. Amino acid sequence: CASSQVATGSNEQFF.

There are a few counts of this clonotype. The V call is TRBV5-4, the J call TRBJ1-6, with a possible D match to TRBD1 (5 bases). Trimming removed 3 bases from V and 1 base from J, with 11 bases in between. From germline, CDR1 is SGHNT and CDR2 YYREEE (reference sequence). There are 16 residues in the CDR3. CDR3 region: CASSSEGSSYNSPLHF. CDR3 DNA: TGTGCCAGCAGCTCTGAGGGGAGTTCCTATAATTCACCCCTCCACTTT.

The CDR3 reads CASSLPGGGTEAFF. In nucleotides, the CDR3 is TGCGCCAGCAGCTTGCCAGGTGGAGGCACTGAAGCTTTCTTT. J is TRBJ1-1 and V is TRBV5-1; D is undetermined. The CDR3 runs 14 residues. Trimming cost V 1 base and J 4 bases, with 11 bases left between them. Germline V gene lookup returns CDR1 SGHRS and CDR2 YFSETQ. Filled out from reference TRBV5-1 and TRBJ1-1, the complete variable domain reads KAGVTQTPRYLIKTRGQQVTLSCSPISGHRSVSWYQQTPGQGLQFLFEYFSETQRNKGNFPGRFSGRQFSNSRSEMNVSTLELGDSALYLCASSLPGGGTEAFFGQGTRLTVV.

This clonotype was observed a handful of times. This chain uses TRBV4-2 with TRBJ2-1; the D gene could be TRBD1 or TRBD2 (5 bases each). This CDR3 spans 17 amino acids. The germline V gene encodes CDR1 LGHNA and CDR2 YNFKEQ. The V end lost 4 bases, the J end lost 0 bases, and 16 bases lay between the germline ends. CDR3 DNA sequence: TGTGCCAGCAGCCGCTCGCCCGGGACGCCCTCCTACAATGAGCAGTTCTTC. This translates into CASSRSPGTPSYNEQFF.

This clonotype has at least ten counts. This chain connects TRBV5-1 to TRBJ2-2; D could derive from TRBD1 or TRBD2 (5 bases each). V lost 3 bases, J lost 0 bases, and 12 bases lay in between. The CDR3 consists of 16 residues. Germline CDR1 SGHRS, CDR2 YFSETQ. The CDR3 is CASSWETDSNTGELFF. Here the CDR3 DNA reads TGCGCCAGCAGCTGGGAGACAGATTCGAACACCGGGGAGCTGTTTTTT.

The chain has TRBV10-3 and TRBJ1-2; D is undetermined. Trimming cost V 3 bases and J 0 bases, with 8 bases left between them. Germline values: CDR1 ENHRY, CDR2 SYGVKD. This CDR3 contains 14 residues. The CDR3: CAISDDTANYGYTF. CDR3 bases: TGTGCCATCAGTGACGACACAGCTAACTATGGCTACACCTTC.

The CDR3 nucleotides read TGTGCCACCAGCCCAGAGGGGGGTGGTCAGCCCCAGCATTTT. Its translation: CATSPEGGGQPQHF. The chain carries TRBV15 and TRBJ1-5; TRBD1 might be the D (6 bases). Germline CDR1 reads LNHNV; CDR2 reads YYDKDF (reference sequence). The V end was cut by 5 bases, the J end by 6 bases, with 14 bases between. This CDR3 is built from 14 residues.

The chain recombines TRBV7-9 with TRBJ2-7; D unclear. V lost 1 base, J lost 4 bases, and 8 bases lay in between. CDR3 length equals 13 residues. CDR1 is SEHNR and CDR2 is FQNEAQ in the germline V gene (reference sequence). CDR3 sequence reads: CASSLDLGYEQYF. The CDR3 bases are TGTGCCAGCAGCTTAGACTTGGGTTACGAGCAGTACTTC.

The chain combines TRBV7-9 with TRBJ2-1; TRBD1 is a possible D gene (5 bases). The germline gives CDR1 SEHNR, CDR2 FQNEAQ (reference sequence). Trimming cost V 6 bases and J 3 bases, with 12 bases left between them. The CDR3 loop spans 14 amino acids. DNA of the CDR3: TGTGCCAGCAGACCCGGACACTTCTACAATGAGCAGTTCTTC. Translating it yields CASRPGHFYNEQFF.

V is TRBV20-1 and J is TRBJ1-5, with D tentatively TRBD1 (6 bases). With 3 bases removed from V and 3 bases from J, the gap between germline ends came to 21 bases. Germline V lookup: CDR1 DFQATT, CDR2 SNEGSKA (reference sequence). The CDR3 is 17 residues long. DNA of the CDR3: TGCAGTGCTAGGGAAGAATCGTACAGGGTTGCCAATCAGCCCCAGCATTTT. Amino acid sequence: CSAREESYRVANQPQHF.

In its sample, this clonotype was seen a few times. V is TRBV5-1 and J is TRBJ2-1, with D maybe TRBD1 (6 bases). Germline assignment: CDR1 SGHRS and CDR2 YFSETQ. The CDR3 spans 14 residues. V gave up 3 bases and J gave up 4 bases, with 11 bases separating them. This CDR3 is CASSSQGSYNEQFF. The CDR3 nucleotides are TGCGCCAGCAGCTCGCAGGGGTCATACAATGAGCAGTTCTTC.

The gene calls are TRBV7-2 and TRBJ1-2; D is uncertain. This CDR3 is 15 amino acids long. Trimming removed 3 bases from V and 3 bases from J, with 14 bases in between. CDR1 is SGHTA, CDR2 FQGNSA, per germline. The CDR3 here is CASSLFKPLYYGYTF. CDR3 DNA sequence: TGTGCCAGCAGCTTGTTTAAACCCCTCTACTATGGCTACACCTTC.

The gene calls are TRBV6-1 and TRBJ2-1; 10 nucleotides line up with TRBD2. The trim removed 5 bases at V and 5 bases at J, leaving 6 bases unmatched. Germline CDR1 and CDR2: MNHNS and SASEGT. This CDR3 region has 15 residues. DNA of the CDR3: TGTGCCAGCAGTATCATAGCGGGGGGAGACAATGAGCAGTTCTTC. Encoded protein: CASSIIAGGDNEQFF.

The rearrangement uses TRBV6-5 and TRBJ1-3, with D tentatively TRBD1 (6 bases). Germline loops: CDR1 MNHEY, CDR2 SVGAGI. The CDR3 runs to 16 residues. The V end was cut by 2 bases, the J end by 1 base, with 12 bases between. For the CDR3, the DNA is TGTGCCAGCAGTTACGGGGCAGGGACATCTGGAAACACCATATATTTT. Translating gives CASSYGAGTSGNTIYF.

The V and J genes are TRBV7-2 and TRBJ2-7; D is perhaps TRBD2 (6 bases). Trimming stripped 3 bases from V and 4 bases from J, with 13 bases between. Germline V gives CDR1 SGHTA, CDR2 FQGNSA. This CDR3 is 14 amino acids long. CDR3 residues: CASSLVQGGYEQYF. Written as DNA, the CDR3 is TGTGCCAGCAGCTTGGTCCAGGGAGGTTACGAGCAGTACTTC.

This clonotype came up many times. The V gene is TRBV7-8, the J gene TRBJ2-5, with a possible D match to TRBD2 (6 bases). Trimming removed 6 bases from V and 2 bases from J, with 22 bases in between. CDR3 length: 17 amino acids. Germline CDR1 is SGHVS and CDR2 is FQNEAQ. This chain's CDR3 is CASRHRRIASEQETQYF. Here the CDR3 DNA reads TGTGCCAGCAGACACAGACGTATCGCTAGCGAACAAGAGACCCAGTACTTC. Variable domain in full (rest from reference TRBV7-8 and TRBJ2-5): GAGVSQSPRYKVAKRGQDVALRCDPISGHVSLFWYQQALGQGPEFLTYFQNEAQLDKSGLPSDRFFAERPEGSVSTLKIQRTQQEDSAVYLCASRHRRIASEQETQYFGPGTRLLVL.

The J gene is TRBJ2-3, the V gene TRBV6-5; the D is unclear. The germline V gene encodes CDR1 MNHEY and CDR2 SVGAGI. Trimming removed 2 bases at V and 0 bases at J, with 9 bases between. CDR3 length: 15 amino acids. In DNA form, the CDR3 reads TGTGCCAGCAGTTACGATGGTACTAGCACAGATACGCAGTATTTT. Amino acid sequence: CASSYDGTSTDTQYF.